The source of this TCR beta chain is a study of shared T cell receptors in the human thymus (dated by TCRdb to the early 2020s). Turning to the overall study: The study investigated the way shared, self-reactive T-cell receptor alpha chains are produced in the human thymus.

Per the germline V gene, MNHEY is the CDR1 and SVGAGI is the CDR2. Unmatched junction bases come to 5, with V trimmed by 3 bases and J by 5 bases. Taken from cysteine to phenylalanine, the CDR3 has 15 residues. The only DNA kept is the CDR3, 45 bases in frame from the first base. Details on this clone: The antigen this receptor binds is unknown. Per-nucleotide qualities are absent, and no much larger clonotype sits a single base away.

Libraries were built with the immunoSEQ multiplex PCR assay. TCRdb carries this immuneACCESS record with in-frame sequences only. Its versions omit some clonotypes, under half of them owing to an unresolved V gene in the studies checked, with the rest unexplained. The sample table shows 700,000 or so clones, and approximately 85% are seen once. About 0.011% of the sample is in the top ten clones. These data also featured in a second study, about human thymus T cells. As the second paper documents: In Finland, the donors were immunologically healthy infants who were having open corrective cardiac surgery for congenital heart defects. Thymus tissue was collected as surgical resects that were removed during corrective cardiac surgery. Usage of V and J gene segments appeared to be biased in both the thymic and the peripheral blood repertoires. Highly overlapping thymic TCR repertoires among unrelated individuals were reported in the related research. TCR alpha and beta repertoires from under 10 infant thymus samples and four related peripheral blood samples were characterized in the study. The infant donors were 7 to 244 days old, and the cohort included six or seven males and a couple of females. After being mechanically released from the tissue, thymocytes were kept at -70 degrees C in pellets of about 10-32 million cells. A QIAsymphony instrument was used to extract genomic DNA from the frozen cell pellets. The immunoSEQ multiplex PCR assay was used to amplify the TCRB and TCRAD loci from a standardized amount of quality-controlled genomic DNA. The amplicons spanned the V(D)J region and were long enough to cover the CDR3 and allow V and J genes to be identified. The commercial immunoSEQ service was used to sequence amplicons on an Illumina platform. Primer bias and sequencing errors were corrected using previously described methods, and TCRAD and TCRB definitions followed the IMGT database. Repertoires were analysed with immunoSEQ Analyzer 3.0 and VDJTools, covering basic statistics, V/J segment usage, diversity estimates, rarefaction and pairwise overlap. Diversity was estimated using the Chao1, ChaoE, Efron-Thisted, Shannon and inverse Simpson indices, and was also estimated on datasets down-sampled to the size of the smallest sample. For repertoire overlap, CDR3 nucleotide sequence, V gene and J gene had to match strictly, and clustering was done by Jaccard-based multidimensional scaling. On average, thymus samples gave 650,000 to 1,000,000 unique TCRB clonotypes, whereas blood samples gave about 84,000.

The clonotype originates from a girl less than two years old with a congenital heart defect. Donor details come from another sample of the same person, matched by shared clones. This chain joins TRBV6-5 to TRBJ2-2; the junction holds 8 bases that match TRBD2. The sample was thymocytes. The CDR3 is CASSYWASGTGELFF. The nucleotide sequence reads as follows: TGTGCCAGCAGTTATTGGGCTAGCGGGACCGGGGAGCTGTTTTTT.